A selection of T cell receptor beta chains follows, all from one sample in a study of CD8+ T cells in alopecia areata. TCRdb's copy holds only in-frame clones and misses some; the assay was immunoSEQ multiplex PCR. The table shows more than 200,000 clones, with 66% occurring only once. Sequenced material: CD4+ T cells sorted from blood, taken at approximately week 44, from a patient treated with tofacitinib. Receptors were obtained from a human donor with alopecia areata. Each CDR3 is given with its conserved first and last residue. The order of the fields is V gene, J gene, CDR3 length, D gene, clone size, CDR3 protein, CDR3 DNA. A D gene is named only where the DNA matches it firmly. Rows may omit the clone size; those that give it use once, few, many or a size class.

v_call: TRBV5-4; j_call: TRBJ2-1; cdr3_length: 13; d_call: NA; clone_size: NA; cdr3_aa: CASSLKDNNEQFF; cdr3_nt: TGTGCCAGCAGCTTGAAAGATAACAATGAGCAGTTCTTC
v_call: TRBV29-1; j_call: TRBJ1-1; cdr3_length: 13; d_call: NA; clone_size: NA; cdr3_aa: CSVLRVLGTEAFF; cdr3_nt: TGCAGCGTCCTGCGGGTTTTGGGGACTGAAGCTTTCTTT
v_call: TRBV30; j_call: TRBJ2-2; cdr3_length: 13; d_call: TRBD2; clone_size: few; cdr3_aa: CAWRKAGAGELFF; cdr3_nt: TGTGCCTGGAGAAAAGCGGGGGCCGGGGAGCTGTTTTTT
v_call: TRBV28; j_call: TRBJ2-7; cdr3_length: 13; d_call: TRBD1; clone_size: NA; cdr3_aa: CATQGDGSYEQYF; cdr3_nt: TGTGCCACCCAGGGGGACGGTTCCTACGAGCAGTACTTC
v_call: TRBV23-1; j_call: TRBJ2-6; cdr3_length: 16; d_call: NA; clone_size: NA; cdr3_aa: CASSHRRYSGANVLTF; cdr3_nt: TGCGCCAGCAGTCACCGCAGATACTCTGGGGCCAACGTCCTGACTTTC
v_call: TRBV29-1; j_call: TRBJ2-3; cdr3_length: 16; d_call: NA; clone_size: NA; cdr3_aa: CSVTDILLRSTDTQYF; cdr3_nt: TGCAGCGTTACAGACATACTTCTACGGAGCACAGATACGCAGTATTTT
v_call: TRBV30; j_call: TRBJ1-2; cdr3_length: 14; d_call: NA; clone_size: NA; cdr3_aa: CAWSVHEEGRGYTF; cdr3_nt: TGTGCCTGGAGTGTACATGAGGAGGGACGAGGCTACACCTTC
v_call: TRBV7-2; j_call: TRBJ2-7; cdr3_length: 15; d_call: TRBD1; clone_size: NA; cdr3_aa: CASSRGGLGSYEQYF; cdr3_nt: TGTGCCAGCAGCAGAGGGGGCCTTGGGTCCTACGAGCAGTACTTC
v_call: TRBV11-2; j_call: TRBJ1-2; cdr3_length: 15; d_call: TRBD1; clone_size: once; cdr3_aa: CASSLNRGQDYGYTF; cdr3_nt: TGTGCCAGCAGCTTAAACCGCGGACAGGACTATGGCTACACCTTC
v_call: TRBV7-9; j_call: TRBJ1-2; cdr3_length: 14; d_call: TRBD1; clone_size: NA; cdr3_aa: CATETGGEVYGYTF; cdr3_nt: TGTGCCACAGAGACAGGGGGCGAGGTTTATGGCTACACCTTC
v_call: TRBV30; j_call: TRBJ2-3; cdr3_length: 11; d_call: NA; clone_size: NA; cdr3_aa: CAWSGASVQYF; cdr3_nt: TGTGCCTGGAGTGGGGCATCTGTGCAGTATTTT
v_call: TRBV28; j_call: TRBJ1-2; cdr3_length: 13; d_call: NA; clone_size: NA; cdr3_aa: CASRRQAQYGYTF; cdr3_nt: TGTGCCAGCAGGCGACAGGCGCAGTATGGCTACACCTTC
v_call: TRBV30; j_call: TRBJ1-5; cdr3_length: 13; d_call: NA; clone_size: NA; cdr3_aa: CAWSVNRQQPQHF; cdr3_nt: TGTGCCTGGAGTGTAAACCGCCAGCAGCCCCAGCATTTT
v_call: TRBV29-1; j_call: TRBJ1-2; cdr3_length: 10; d_call: NA; clone_size: few; cdr3_aa: CSVAGDGYTF; cdr3_nt: TGCAGCGTTGCTGGGGATGGCTACACCTTC
v_call: TRBV27; j_call: TRBJ2-2; cdr3_length: 15; d_call: NA; clone_size: NA; cdr3_aa: CASRTAPTVTGELFF; cdr3_nt: TGTGCCAGCAGGACAGCACCCACTGTCACCGGGGAGCTGTTTTTT
v_call: TRBV5-1; j_call: TRBJ2-3; cdr3_length: 13; d_call: NA; clone_size: NA; cdr3_aa: CASSFQRAGEQYF; cdr3_nt: TGCGCCAGCAGCTTTCAAAGGGCCGGTGAGCAGTATTTT
v_call: TRBV25-1; j_call: TRBJ2-7; cdr3_length: 14; d_call: NA; clone_size: NA; cdr3_aa: CASRGTPTHYEQYF; cdr3_nt: TGTGCCAGCAGGGGGACTCCAACCCACTACGAGCAGTACTTC
v_call: TRBV2; j_call: TRBJ1-5; cdr3_length: 14; d_call: NA; clone_size: NA; cdr3_aa: CASSEGYSNQPQHF; cdr3_nt: TGTGCCAGCAGTGAAGGGTATAGCAATCAGCCCCAGCATTTT